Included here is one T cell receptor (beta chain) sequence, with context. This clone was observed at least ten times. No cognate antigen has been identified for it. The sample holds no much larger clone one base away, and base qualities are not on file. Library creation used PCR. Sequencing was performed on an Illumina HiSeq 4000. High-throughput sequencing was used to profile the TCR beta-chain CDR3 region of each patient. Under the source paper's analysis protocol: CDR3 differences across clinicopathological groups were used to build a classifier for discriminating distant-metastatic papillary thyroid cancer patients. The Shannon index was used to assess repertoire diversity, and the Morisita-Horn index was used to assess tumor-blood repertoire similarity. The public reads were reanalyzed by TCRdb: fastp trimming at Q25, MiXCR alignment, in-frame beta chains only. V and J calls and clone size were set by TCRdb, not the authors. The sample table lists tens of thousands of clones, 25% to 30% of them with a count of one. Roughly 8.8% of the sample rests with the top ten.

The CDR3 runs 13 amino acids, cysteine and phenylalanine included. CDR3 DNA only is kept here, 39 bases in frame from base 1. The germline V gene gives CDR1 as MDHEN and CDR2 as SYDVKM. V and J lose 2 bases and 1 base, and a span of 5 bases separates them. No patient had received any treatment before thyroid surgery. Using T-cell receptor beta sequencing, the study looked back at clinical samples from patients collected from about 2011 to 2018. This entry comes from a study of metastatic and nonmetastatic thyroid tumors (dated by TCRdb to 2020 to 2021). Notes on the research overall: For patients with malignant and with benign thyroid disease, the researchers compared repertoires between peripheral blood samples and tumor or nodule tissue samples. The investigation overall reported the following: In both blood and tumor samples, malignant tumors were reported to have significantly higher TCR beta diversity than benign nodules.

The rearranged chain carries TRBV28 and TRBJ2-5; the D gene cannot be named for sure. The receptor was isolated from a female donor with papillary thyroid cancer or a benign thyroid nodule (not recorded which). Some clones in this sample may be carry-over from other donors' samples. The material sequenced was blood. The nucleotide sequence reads TGTGCCAGCAGTTTACTCAGCCAAGAGACCCAGTACTTC. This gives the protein CASSLLSQETQYF.